Listed here are 2 T cell receptor beta chains from one sample, sequenced in a study of shared clonotypes between healthy human individuals. Produced via immunoSEQ multiplex PCR; TCRdb's table is partial and in-frame only. This sample has some 2,000,000 clones; 85% to 95% occur once, and the top ten carry approximately 0.13%. The sample comprised naive CD4+ T cells sorted from blood. Subset meaning: CD45RA+ positively selected. The receptors come from a young man in good health.

The chain carries TRBV11-1 and TRBJ1-6; TRBD1 is a possible D gene (5 bases). Per the germline V gene, CDR1 is SGHAT and CDR2 is FQDESV (reference sequence). The germline V and J ends were trimmed by 4 bases and 8 bases, with 15 bases remaining between them. The CDR3 is 15 amino acids. The chain's CDR3 is CASSSKGRGDSPLHF. The CDR3 DNA sequence: TGTGCCAGCAGCTCTAAGGGGAGAGGTGATTCACCCCTCCACTTT.

This rearrangement joins TRBV5-4 to TRBJ2-3; D gene uncertain. This CDR3 is 13 amino acids long. CDR1 and CDR2 from the germline V gene are SGHNT and YYREEE (reference sequence). V was cut by 0 bases and J by 11 bases, with 13 bases left in between. In nucleotides, the CDR3 is TGTGCCAGCAGCTTGGGGTCCCTTCTTGAGCAGTATTTT. It specifies CASSLGSLLEQYF.